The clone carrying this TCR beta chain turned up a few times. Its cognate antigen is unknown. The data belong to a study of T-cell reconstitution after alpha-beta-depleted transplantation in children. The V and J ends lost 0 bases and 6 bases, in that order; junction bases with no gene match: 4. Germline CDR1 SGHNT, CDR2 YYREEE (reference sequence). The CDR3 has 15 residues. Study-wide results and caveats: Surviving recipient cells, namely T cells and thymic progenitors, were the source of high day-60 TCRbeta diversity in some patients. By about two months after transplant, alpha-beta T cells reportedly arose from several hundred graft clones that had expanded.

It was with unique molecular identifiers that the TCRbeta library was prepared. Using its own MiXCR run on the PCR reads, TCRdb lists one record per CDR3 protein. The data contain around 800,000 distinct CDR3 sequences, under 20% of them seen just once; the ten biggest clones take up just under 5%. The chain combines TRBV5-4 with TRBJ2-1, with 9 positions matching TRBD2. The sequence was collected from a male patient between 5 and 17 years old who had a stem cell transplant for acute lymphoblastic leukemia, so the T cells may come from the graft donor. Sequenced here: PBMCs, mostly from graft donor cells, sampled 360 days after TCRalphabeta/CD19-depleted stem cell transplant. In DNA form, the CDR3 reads TGTGCCAGCAGCTTGGGAGCGGGAGGCGCCAATGAGCAGTTCTTC. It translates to CASSLGAGGANEQFF.